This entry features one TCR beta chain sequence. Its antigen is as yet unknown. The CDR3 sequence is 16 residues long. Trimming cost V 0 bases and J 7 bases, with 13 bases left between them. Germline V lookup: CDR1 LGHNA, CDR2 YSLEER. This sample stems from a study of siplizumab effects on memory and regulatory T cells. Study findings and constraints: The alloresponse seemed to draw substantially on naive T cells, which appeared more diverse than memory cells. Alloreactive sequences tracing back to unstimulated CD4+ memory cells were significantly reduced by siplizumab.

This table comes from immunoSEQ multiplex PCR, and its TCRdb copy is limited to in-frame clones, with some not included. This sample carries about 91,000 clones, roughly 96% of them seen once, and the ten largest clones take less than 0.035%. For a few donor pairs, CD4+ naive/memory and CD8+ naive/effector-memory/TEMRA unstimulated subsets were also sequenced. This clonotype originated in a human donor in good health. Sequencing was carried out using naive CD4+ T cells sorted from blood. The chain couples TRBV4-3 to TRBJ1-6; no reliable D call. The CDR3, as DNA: TGCGCCAGCAGCCAAGACCGGACGGGAGGCAATTCACCCCTCCACTTT. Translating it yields CASSQDRTGGNSPLHF.